These 20 T cell receptor beta chains were sequenced from one sample in a study of T cell responses to AZD1222 COVID-19 vaccine. Using immunoSEQ multiplex PCR, the repertoire was profiled, and TCRdb retains in-frame clones only, with some absent. The sample records approximately 150,000 clones, 85% to 95% being singletons. Material: peripheral blood, obtained 28 days after the second AZD1222 dose. The source is an adult who received the AZD1222 COVID-19 vaccine.

The chain links TRBV3-1 (or the pseudogene TRBV3-2) to TRBJ1-1; D is possibly TRBD1 (5 bases). CDR1 and CDR2 (germline): LGHDT, YNNKEL (reference sequence). V lost 1 base and J lost 11, with 14 bases in between. CDR3 length equals 13 residues. CDR3 in DNA: TGTGCCAGCAGCCAAGCAAGGGGTTCTGGCGCTTTCTTT. This codes for CASSQARGSGAFF.

The chain combines TRBV18 with TRBJ2-7; the match to TRBD2 covers 14 bases. Germline CDR1 KGHSH, CDR2 LQKENI. This CDR3 has 17 amino acids. The V gene end was trimmed by 2 bases and the J gene end by 4 bases; junction bases not matched to a gene: 7. CDR3 in DNA: TGTGCCAGCTCACCAGGACTAGCGGGAGGCCCCTCATACGAGCAGTACTTC. Amino acid sequence: CASSPGLAGGPSYEQYF.

J is TRBJ1-6 and V is TRBV2; D call uncertain. The V and J ends lost 6 bases and 8 bases respectively, with 17 bases between them. The germline CDR1 and CDR2 sequences are SNHLY and FYNNEI. CDR3 length: 15 amino acids. CDR3 DNA sequence: TGTGCCAGCAGGTCTGAGCAGGCTAGGGATTCACCCCTCCACTTT. As protein: CASRSEQARDSPLHF.

This chain links TRBV19 with TRBJ2-1; 8 bases align to TRBD2. V lost 5 bases, J lost 0 bases, and 9 bases stayed unmatched. The CDR3 sequence is 17 residues long. CDR1 is LNHDA and CDR2 is SQIVND in the germline V gene (reference sequence). CDR3 amino acids: CASSALLAGSSYNEQFF. The CDR3, as DNA: TGTGCCAGTAGTGCTCTGTTAGCGGGGAGCTCCTACAATGAGCAGTTCTTC.

This chain uses TRBV6-5 with TRBJ1-1, with 9 bases matching TRBD1. V was clipped by 6 bases and J by 11 bases; unmatched bases: 16. This CDR3 has 15 residues. Germline V CDR1 and CDR2: MNHEY, SVGAGI. The DNA of the CDR3 is TGTGCCAGCAGCGGACAGGGGATGATCCGGTATTTGGCTTTCTTT. This encodes CASSGQGMIRYLAFF.

V and J are TRBV18 and TRBJ1-3; D not resolved. V was trimmed by 3 bases and J by 5 bases, leaving 14 bases between them. The V gene's germline CDR1 is KGHSH and CDR2 LQKENI. The CDR3 has 15 residues. CDR3: CASSPQSEGRNTIYF. The DNA of the CDR3 is TGTGCCAGCTCACCGCAGTCCGAAGGAAGAAACACCATATATTTT.

This clone was detected a few times. This chain connects TRBV19 to TRBJ2-2; D is unresolved. From germline, CDR1 is LNHDA and CDR2 SQIVND (reference sequence). V was trimmed by 3 bases and J by 5 bases, leaving 13 bases between them. The CDR3 has 15 amino acids. The DNA for the CDR3 is TGTGCCAGTAGTATCTTGATAGTACCTACCGGGGAGCTGTTTTTT. Translation gives CASSILIVPTGELFF.

This clone was seen once. V is TRBV28 and J is TRBJ1-4, with unresolved D. There are 14 residues in the CDR3. CDR1 MDHEN and CDR2 SYDVKM come from the germline V gene. V was cut by 5 bases and J by 7 bases, with 14 bases left in between. The CDR3 loop is CASSLNVGTEKLFF. CDR3 coding DNA: TGTGCCAGCAGTCTCAATGTCGGAACTGAAAAACTGTTTTTT.

This chain connects TRBV5-4 to TRBJ1-1; D ambiguous. Germline CDR1 reads SGHNT; CDR2 reads YYREEE (reference sequence). V lost 0 bases and J 11 bases, leaving 17 bases between the germline ends. This CDR3 spans 14 amino acids. The CDR3 DNA sequence: TGTGCCAGCAGCTTGGATGGGCCCATTGTCTCGGCTTTCTTT. Translating gives CASSLDGPIVSAFF.

The rearrangement uses TRBV28 and TRBJ1-2, with D perhaps matching TRBD1 (5 bases). The CDR3 length is 14 residues. Germline lookup yields CDR1 MDHEN and CDR2 SYDVKM. Trimming shortened V by 1 base and J by 3 bases, and 9 bases separated the two germline ends. The DNA of the CDR3 is TGTGCCAGCAGTTTATCCAGGGTCGACTATGGCTACACCTTC. Translation: CASSLSRVDYGYTF.

This clone was detected only once. This chain connects TRBV29-1 to TRBJ2-1; TRBD1 matches at 9 bases. Germline CDR1 and CDR2: SQVTM and ANQGSEA. V was pared by 4 bases and J by 14 bases, with 12 bases of the junction left unmatched. The CDR3 consists of 13 residues. The CDR3 loop is CSVGDRVLKIEFF. DNA for the CDR3: TGCAGCGTTGGGGACAGGGTACTAAAGATCGAGTTCTTC.

The V gene is TRBV4-1, the J gene TRBJ2-2; a possible D gene is TRBD1 (6 bases). The CDR3 runs 18 residues. Deletions cut 2 bases from V and 3 bases from J, with 19 bases between. CDR1 and CDR2 (germline): MGHRA, YSYEKL. The CDR3 spells CASSQSRRRTVYTGELFF. The CDR3 DNA follows: TGCGCCAGCAGCCAATCCCGACGACGGACAGTTTACACCGGGGAGCTGTTTTTT.

The chain couples TRBV19 to TRBJ2-1; 8 nucleotides line up with TRBD2. The germline V gene encodes CDR1 LNHDA and CDR2 SQIVND (reference sequence). V shed 1 base, J shed 9 bases, and the junction held 8 bases outside the gene matches. The CDR3 has 15 amino acids. CDR3 protein: CASSIVSGGASEQFF. In DNA form, the CDR3 reads TGTGCCAGTAGTATAGTTTCCGGGGGGGCCAGTGAGCAGTTCTTC.

This CDR3 reads CASSQGQGDEKLFF. Here the CDR3 DNA reads TGTGCCAGCAGTCAGGGACAGGGGGATGAAAAACTGTTTTTT. The chain has TRBV6-5 and TRBJ1-4, with TRBD1 matching over 11 bases. This CDR3 region has 14 residues. The J segment lost 6 bases and the V segment lost 5 bases, leaving 2 bases of the junction unmatched. Germline V gene lookup returns CDR1 MNHEY and CDR2 SVGAGI.

The chain recombines TRBV7-2 with TRBJ1-2; possibly TRBD1 for D (5 bases). This CDR3 has 16 residues. Germline values: CDR1 SGHTA, CDR2 FQGNSA. The V and J ends lost 0 bases and 2 bases respectively, with 13 bases between them. The CDR3 DNA reads TGTGCCAGCAGCTTAGCGCCAGGGCAGGCAAACTATGGCTACACCTTC. Protein sequence: CASSLAPGQANYGYTF.

A single count supports this clone. The rearrangement joins TRBV24-1 to TRBJ2-1, with 7 nucleotides matching TRBD2. CDR1 is KGHDR and CDR2 is SFDVKD in the germline V gene. V was pared by 3 bases and J by 7 bases, with 5 bases of the junction left unmatched. The CDR3 is 14 residues long. As DNA, the CDR3 is TGTGCCACCAGTGATAGGCGGGGAGGGAATGAGCAGTTCTTC. This codes for CATSDRRGGNEQFF.

This chain connects TRBV6-5 to TRBJ1-1; possible D gene TRBD1, 6 bases. The V end lost 4 bases, the J end lost 1 base, and 13 bases lay between the germline ends. From germline, CDR1 is MNHEY and CDR2 SVGAGI. This CDR3 region has 15 residues. CDR3 DNA: TGTGCCAGCAGTTCCTCGGGCAGGGGGAACACTGAAGCTTTCTTT. Amino acids: CASSSSGRGNTEAFF.

This chain uses TRBV7-2 with TRBJ1-2, with 8 bases lining up with TRBD1. Germline-derived CDR1 and CDR2 are SGHTA and FQGNSA. J gave up 8 bases and V 3 bases, and 2 bases lay outside the gene matches. The CDR3 has 12 residues. This chain's CDR3 is CASSLNRGGYTF. The CDR3 nucleotides read TGTGCCAGCAGCTTGAACAGGGGGGGCTACACCTTC.

The V and J genes are TRBV24-1 and TRBJ2-2; 14 bases fit TRBD2. V dropped 2 bases and J dropped 6; count of bases not matched to a gene: 1. CDR3 length: 16 amino acids. Germline V gene sequence: CDR1 KGHDR, CDR2 SFDVKD. The CDR3 region has the DNA TGTGCCACCAGTGATTCGACTAGCGGGAGGGCCGGGGAGCTGTTTTTT. This encodes CATSDSTSGRAGELFF.

The rearrangement uses TRBV11-3 and TRBJ2-5; no clear D. This CDR3 is built from 14 residues. V was clipped by 5 bases and J by 1 base, with 11 bases between them. Per the germline V gene, CDR1 is SGHNT and CDR2 is YENEEA. The CDR3 DNA follows: TGTGCCAGCAGCCCATTCGGAAGCCAAGAGACCCAGTACTTC. Translated, it gives CASSPFGSQETQYF.